The clone carrying this T cell receptor beta chain was counted between two and nine times. The antigen is undetermined. The record originates from a study of blood T cells in healthy people across ages. About the study: About one barcoded beta molecule per two T cells came from capture by template switching. Regarding the study as a whole: The study regarded diversity estimates from one million T cells as underestimates.

Each individual donor underwent a draw of approximately 10 milliliters of peripheral blood. Primers used in a second PCR of roughly 6 to 12 cycles were a sample-barcoded 5' primer and a J-beta primer mix. Sequencing yielded, for each sample, at least 3 million paired-end reads carrying CDR3. Each CDR3 protein is one row after TCRdb ran MiXCR on the 5' RACE reads. The data hold over 1,500,000 distinct CDR3 sequences, with roughly two fifths observed a single time. The CDR3 sequence is 15 residues long. Germline V gene sequence: CDR1 LNHNV, CDR2 YYDKDF (reference sequence). With 5 bases clipped from V and 7 bases from J, the junction kept 6 bases outside the gene matches.

Sequencing was performed on blood. The source is a human donor in good health. The chain links TRBV15 to TRBJ1-6; 9 positions match TRBD1. The DNA of the CDR3 is TGTGCCACCAGCTATTCCGGGACAGGGAATTCACCCCTCCACTTT. Translation: CATSYSGTGNSPLHF.